Shown below are 22 T cell receptor beta chains from a single sample sequenced in a study of T-cell reconstitution after alpha-beta-depleted transplantation in children. Molecular barcoding with unique molecular identifiers was used for the TCRbeta library. TCRdb re-derived calls from the PCR reads in MiXCR, one entry per CDR3 protein. This sample has roughly 500,000 distinct CDR3 sequences; roughly a tenth occur once, and the top ten carry just over 2%. The material sequenced was PBMCs, taken before TCRalphabeta/CD19-depleted stem cell transplant. The origin of the receptors is a child aged 2-15 years with inherited bone marrow failure, due to receive a stem cell transplant.

This clonotype appeared many times. CDR3 in DNA: TGTGCCAGCAGCCTTCGAGCGGGATTCGGCAATGAGCAGTTCTTC. Translation: CASSLRAGFGNEQFF. This chain joins TRBV13 and TRBJ2-1; 7 nucleotides agree with TRBD2. Trimming cost V 5 bases and J 6 bases; bases outside gene matches: 10. The CDR3 totals 15 residues. CDR1 PRHDT and CDR2 FYEKMQ come from the germline V gene (reference sequence).

The table lists this clonotype with many counts. The V call is TRBV12-3 or TRBV12-4, the J call TRBJ2-7, with D perhaps TRBD1 or TRBD2 (6 bases each). This CDR3 is built from 14 residues. V was pared by 3 bases and J by 6 bases, with 15 bases between. In DNA, the CDR3 is TGTGCCAGCAGTTTTACGGGGGCCGACTCCGAGCAGTACTTC. Residues: CASSFTGADSEQYF.

This clonotype was recorded at least ten times. This chain joins TRBV29-1 and TRBJ2-4; TRBD1 or TRBD2 may be the D gene (6 bases each). Looked up from germline, CDR1 is SQVTM and CDR2 is ANQGSEA. The CDR3 runs to 14 residues. V was shortened by 3 bases and J by 6 bases, with 15 bases between the two germline ends. CDR3 in amino acids: CSVEGAGSGNIQYF. As DNA, the CDR3 is TGCAGCGTTGAGGGGGCGGGATCAGGAAACATTCAGTACTTC.

This clonotype was picked up many times. The chain links TRBV9 to TRBJ2-3, with 11 bases aligning to TRBD2. CDR1 is SGDLS, CDR2 YYNGEE, per germline. The J segment lost 4 bases and the V segment lost 5 bases, leaving 6 bases of the junction unmatched. This CDR3 is built from 15 residues. The CDR3 is CASSAMTSGADTQYF. The CDR3 nucleotides read TGTGCCAGCAGTGCAATGACTAGCGGGGCAGATACGCAGTATTTT.

Only a few counts were recorded for this clonotype. The chain joins TRBV27 to TRBJ2-1, with 8 nucleotides matching TRBD2. V lost 6 bases and J lost 9; bases outside the gene matches: 28. Germline CDR1 and CDR2: MNHEY and SMNVEV (reference sequence). The CDR3 length is 20 residues. CDR3 loop: CASSPPPPPQAAGVFGEQFF. The CDR3 DNA reads TGTGCCAGCAGCCCCCCCCCACCGCCTCAAGCAGCGGGAGTATTTGGTGAGCAGTTCTTC.

To note about this clonotype: Just one base apart from a much larger clone, this may be a read error. The genes are TRBV4-3 and TRBJ2-7, with a possible D match to TRBD1 (6 bases). The CDR3 totals 14 residues. CDR1 is LGHNA, CDR2 YSLEER, per germline. The CDR3 DNA reads TGCGCCAGCAGCCAAGGACAGGTCTACTACGAGGAGTACTTC. This encodes CASSQGQVYYEEYF.

In the case of this clonotype: This may come from a read error, since a much larger clone is one base off. V and J are TRBV27 and TRBJ2-7; D remains unclear. The CDR3 has 14 residues. Germline V gives CDR1 MNHEY, CDR2 SMNVEV (reference sequence). The CDR3 sequence: CASSSGSSPYGQYF. The CDR3 DNA reads TGTGCCAGCAGTTCGGGCAGCAGCCCCTACGGGCAGTACTTC.

Regarding this clonotype: A read error may account for a junction end that differs from germline. The V gene is TRBV5-1, the J gene TRBJ2-1; TRBD2 agrees at 10 bases. This CDR3 contains 16 residues. Germline V gene lookup returns CDR1 SGHRS and CDR2 YFSETQ. CDR3 sequence: CAGRGRFGTSVNEQFF. The CDR3 DNA follows: TGCGCCGGCAGGGGAAGGTTTGGGACTAGCGTCAATGAGCAGTTCTTC.

This clonotype came up many times. J is TRBJ2-7 and V is TRBV6-4; 9 bases are a match to TRBD1. With V trimmed by 6 bases and J by 2 bases, 5 bases remained unmatched. This CDR3 comprises 14 residues. Germline CDR1 and CDR2: MRHNA and SNTAGT. This chain's CDR3 is CASSTGTGPYEQYF. The CDR3 DNA reads as TGTGCCAGCAGCACCGGGACAGGGCCCTACGAGCAGTACTTC.

Ten or more counts support this clonotype. CDR3 in amino acids: CASSIVSGLDEQFF. The CDR3 region has the DNA TGTGCCAGTAGTATAGTCTCAGGGTTGGATGAGCAGTTCTTC. V is TRBV19 and J is TRBJ2-1; the D gene is possibly TRBD1 (5 bases). The germline CDR1 and CDR2 sequences are LNHDA and SQIVND (reference sequence). V shed 1 base and J shed 8 bases, with 12 bases lying between them. The CDR3 loop spans 14 amino acids.

This clonotype was detected ten times or more. The chain joins TRBV5-1 to TRBJ1-5; TRBD1 aligns across 8 bases. The length of the CDR3 is 16 residues. Germline CDR1 reads SGHRS; CDR2 reads YFSETQ. The junction had 11 bases not matched to a gene; V was cut back by 4 bases and J by 5 bases. The CDR3 is CASSPGPQGADQPQHF. In DNA, the CDR3 is TGCGCCAGCAGCCCTGGACCGCAGGGGGCGGATCAGCCCCAGCATTTT.

In this sample, this clonotype turned up many times. This rearrangement joins TRBV7-8 to TRBJ1-2, with D maybe TRBD1 (5 bases). CDR3 size: 13 residues. In germline, CDR1 is SGHVS, CDR2 FQNEAQ. V was clipped by 5 bases and J by 7 bases, with 14 bases between them. The CDR3 DNA reads as TGTGCCAGCAGCCCCCGGTTGGGGGTTGGCTACACCTTC. This encodes CASSPRLGVGYTF.

The rearrangement links TRBV5-1 to TRBJ1-2; 8 bases map to TRBD1. V shed 1 base and J 5 bases; nucleotides not matched to a gene: 7. The CDR3 length is 15 residues. CDR1 is SGHRS and CDR2 is YFSETQ in the germline V gene. CDR3 DNA sequence: TGCGCCAGCAGCTTGTTCGGTACAGGGGGATATGGCTACACCTTC. Protein sequence: CASSLFGTGGYGYTF.

This clonotype was recorded many times. The chain joins TRBV29-1 to TRBJ2-2; D gene unclear. Trimming left V 7 bases short and J 5 bases short, with 11 bases between. There are 12 residues in the CDR3. Germline V gives CDR1 SQVTM, CDR2 ANQGSEA. CDR3 nucleotide sequence: TGCAGCGCCATTTGGTGGACCGGGGAGCTGTTTTTT. Translated: CSAIWWTGELFF.

At least ten counts were recorded for this clonotype. The genes are TRBV29-1 and TRBJ2-1; D is possibly TRBD1 or TRBD2 (6 bases each). The CDR3 loop spans 14 amino acids. V lost 7 bases to trimming and J lost 2 bases, with 15 bases between them. The V gene's germline CDR1 is SQVTM and CDR2 ANQGSEA. CDR3 nucleotide sequence: TGCAGCGGGGGACACAGGGAGGCCTACAATGAGCAGTTCTTC. It yields the protein CSGGHREAYNEQFF.

About this clonotype: A read error may be the cause here, since a much bigger clone is one base away. The chain combines TRBV6-5 with TRBJ2-3, with 9 nucleotides matching TRBD1. The CDR3 is 17 amino acids. V shed 0 bases and J 2 bases; nucleotides not matched to a gene: 6. Germline V lookup: CDR1 MNHEY, CDR2 SVGAGI. The CDR3 loop reads CASSYSRTGDVTDTQYF. The CDR3 region has the DNA TGTGCCAGCAGTTACTCCCGGACAGGGGACGTCACAGATACGCAGTATTTT.

This clonotype was recorded many times. The rearrangement joins TRBV9 to TRBJ2-3; D is possibly TRBD1 or TRBD2 (5 bases each). The length of the CDR3 is 14 residues. V dropped 2 bases and J dropped 4 bases, with 11 bases sitting between them. CDR1 and CDR2 (germline): SGDLS, YYNGEE. The CDR3 DNA is TGTGCCAGCAGCGTCGACGGGGCTGCAGATACGCAGTATTTT. It specifies CASSVDGAADTQYF.

There are many counts of this clonotype. The chain joins TRBV27 to TRBJ1-5; D not resolved. This CDR3 comprises 13 residues. V was shortened by 3 bases and J by 6 bases, with 9 bases between the two germline ends. Germline V CDR1 and CDR2: MNHEY, SMNVEV (reference sequence). The CDR3 nucleotides read TGTGCCAGCAGTTTTTCTCAGATTCAGCCCCAGCATTTT. This encodes CASSFSQIQPQHF.

Ten or more counts support this clonotype. The rearrangement links TRBV7-2 to TRBJ2-3; the match to TRBD2 covers 9 bases. This CDR3 region has 16 residues. Germline V gene sequence: CDR1 SGHTA, CDR2 FQGNSA. V lost 5 bases to trimming and J lost 1 base; unmatched junction nucleotides: 7. The CDR3 protein is CASSQNPSGGTDTQYF. The CDR3 DNA sequence: TGTGCCAGCAGCCAGAATCCTAGCGGGGGCACAGATACGCAGTATTTT. The variable domain in full, completed from reference TRBV7-2 and TRBJ2-3, reads GAGVSQSPSNKVTEKGKDVELRCDPISGHTALYWYRQSLGQGLEFLIYFQGNSAPDKSGLPSDRFSAERTGGSVSTLTIQRTQQEDSAVYLCASSQNPSGGTDTQYFGPGTRLTVL.

There are many counts of this clonotype. This chain links TRBV4-2 with TRBJ2-2, with D tentatively TRBD1 or TRBD2 (5 bases each). The CDR3 is made up of 13 amino acids. CDR1 and CDR2 (germline): LGHNA, YNFKEQ. V shed 0 bases and J shed 10 bases, with 9 bases lying between them. The CDR3: CASSQEGTTELFF. As DNA, the CDR3 is TGTGCCAGCAGCCAAGAGGGGACCACGGAGCTGTTTTTT.

This clonotype showed up many times. Here the CDR3 reads CASSGLAGASFNEQFF. The CDR3, as DNA: TGTGCCAGTAGTGGCCTAGCGGGAGCCTCTTTCAATGAGCAGTTCTTC. The chain carries TRBV19 and TRBJ2-1; 10 positions match TRBD2. The CDR3 runs 16 residues. From germline, CDR1 is LNHDA and CDR2 SQIVND (reference sequence). With 5 bases clipped from V and 6 bases from J, the junction kept 10 bases outside the gene matches.

This clonotype was seen ten or more times. The rearrangement uses TRBV4-3 and TRBJ2-7, with TRBD2 matching over 12 bases. The V and J ends lost 0 bases and 1 base, in that order; junction bases with no gene match: 7. Looked up from germline, CDR1 is LGHNA and CDR2 is YSLEER. This CDR3 spans 18 amino acids. The CDR3 bases are TGCGCCAGCAGCCAAGATTACGTACTAGCGGGAGGATCCTACGAGCAGTACTTC. It specifies CASSQDYVLAGGSYEQYF.